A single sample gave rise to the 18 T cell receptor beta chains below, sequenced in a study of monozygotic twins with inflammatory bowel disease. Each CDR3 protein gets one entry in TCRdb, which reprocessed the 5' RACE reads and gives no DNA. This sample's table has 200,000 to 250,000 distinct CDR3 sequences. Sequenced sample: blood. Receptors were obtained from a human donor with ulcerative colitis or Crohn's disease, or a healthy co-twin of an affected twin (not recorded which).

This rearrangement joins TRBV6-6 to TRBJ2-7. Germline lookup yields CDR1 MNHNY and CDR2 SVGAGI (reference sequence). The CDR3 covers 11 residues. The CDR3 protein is CASRNQREQYF.

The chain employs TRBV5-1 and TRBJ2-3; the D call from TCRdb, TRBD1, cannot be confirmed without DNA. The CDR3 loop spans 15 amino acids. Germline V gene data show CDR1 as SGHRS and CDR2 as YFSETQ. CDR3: CASSTQGSSTDTQYF.

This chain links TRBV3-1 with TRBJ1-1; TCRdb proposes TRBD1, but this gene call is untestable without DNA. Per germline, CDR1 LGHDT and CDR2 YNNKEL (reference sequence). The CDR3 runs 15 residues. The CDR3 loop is CASSQGAARYTEAFF.

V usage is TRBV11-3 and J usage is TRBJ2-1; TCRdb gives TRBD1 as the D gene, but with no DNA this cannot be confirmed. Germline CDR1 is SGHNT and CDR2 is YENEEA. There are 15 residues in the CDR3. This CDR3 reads CASSPRTGEVHEQFF.

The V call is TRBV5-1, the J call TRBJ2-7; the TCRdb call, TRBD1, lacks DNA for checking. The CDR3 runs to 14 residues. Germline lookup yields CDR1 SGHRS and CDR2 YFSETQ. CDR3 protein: CASSLGTGEFEQYF. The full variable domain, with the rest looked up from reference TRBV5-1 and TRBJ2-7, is KAGVTQTPRYLIKTRGQQVTLSCSPISGHRSVSWYQQTPGQGLQFLFEYFSETQRNKGNFPGRFSGRQFSNSRSEMNVSTLELGDSALYLCASSLGTGEFEQYFGPGTRLTVT.

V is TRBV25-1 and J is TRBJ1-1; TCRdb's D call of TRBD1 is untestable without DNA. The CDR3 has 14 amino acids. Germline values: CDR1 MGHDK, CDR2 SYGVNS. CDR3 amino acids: CASSGTGWPTEAFF.

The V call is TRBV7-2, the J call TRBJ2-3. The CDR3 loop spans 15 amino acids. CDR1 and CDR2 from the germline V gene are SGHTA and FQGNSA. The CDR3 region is CASSQRRSSTDTQYF. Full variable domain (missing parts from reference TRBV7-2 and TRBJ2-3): GAGVSQSPSNKVTEKGKDVELRCDPISGHTALYWYRQSLGQGLEFLIYFQGNSAPDKSGLPSDRFSAERTGGSVSTLTIQRTQQEDSAVYLCASSQRRSSTDTQYFGPGTRLTVL.

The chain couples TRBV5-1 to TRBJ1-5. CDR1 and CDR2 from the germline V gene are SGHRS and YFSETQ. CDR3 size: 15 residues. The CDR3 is CASSLEPRGNQPQHF.

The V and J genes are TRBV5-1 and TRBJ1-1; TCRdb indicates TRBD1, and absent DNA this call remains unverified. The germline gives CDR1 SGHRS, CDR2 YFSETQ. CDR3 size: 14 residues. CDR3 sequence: CASGYRTGRTEAFF.

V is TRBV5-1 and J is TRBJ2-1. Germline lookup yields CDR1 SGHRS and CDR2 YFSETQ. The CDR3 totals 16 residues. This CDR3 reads CASSRVGSRSYNEQFF.

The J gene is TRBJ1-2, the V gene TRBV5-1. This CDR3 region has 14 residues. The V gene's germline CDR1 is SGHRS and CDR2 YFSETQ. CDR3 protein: CASSLVVGFDGYTF.

The CDR3: CATSRSRAPEQFF. The rearrangement links TRBV15 to TRBJ2-1; TCRdb picks TRBD1, but there is no DNA to check that call. Germline V gives CDR1 LNHNV, CDR2 YYDKDF (reference sequence). The CDR3 sequence is 13 residues long.

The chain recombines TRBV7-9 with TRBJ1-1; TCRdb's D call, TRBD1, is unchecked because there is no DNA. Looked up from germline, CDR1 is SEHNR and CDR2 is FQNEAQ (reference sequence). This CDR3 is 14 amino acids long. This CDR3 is CASSSIRGYTEAFF.

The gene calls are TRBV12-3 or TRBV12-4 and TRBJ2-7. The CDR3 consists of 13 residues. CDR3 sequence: CASRLPNSYEQYF.

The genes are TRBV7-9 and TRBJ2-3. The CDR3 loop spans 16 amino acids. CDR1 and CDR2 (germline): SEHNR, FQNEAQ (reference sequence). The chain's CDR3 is CASSLGTTLYTDTQYF.

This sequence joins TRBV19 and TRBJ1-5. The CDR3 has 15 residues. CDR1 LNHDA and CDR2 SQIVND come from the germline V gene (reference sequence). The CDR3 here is CASRKQDKLREPQHF.

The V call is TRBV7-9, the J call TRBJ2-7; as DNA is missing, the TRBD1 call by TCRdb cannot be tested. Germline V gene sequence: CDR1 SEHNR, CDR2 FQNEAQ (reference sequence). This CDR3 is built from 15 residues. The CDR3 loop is CASSLPGTPTAEQYF.

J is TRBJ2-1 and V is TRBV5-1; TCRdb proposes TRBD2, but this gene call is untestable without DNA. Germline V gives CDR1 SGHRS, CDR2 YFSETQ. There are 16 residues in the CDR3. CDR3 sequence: CASSLVAGGAYNEQFF.